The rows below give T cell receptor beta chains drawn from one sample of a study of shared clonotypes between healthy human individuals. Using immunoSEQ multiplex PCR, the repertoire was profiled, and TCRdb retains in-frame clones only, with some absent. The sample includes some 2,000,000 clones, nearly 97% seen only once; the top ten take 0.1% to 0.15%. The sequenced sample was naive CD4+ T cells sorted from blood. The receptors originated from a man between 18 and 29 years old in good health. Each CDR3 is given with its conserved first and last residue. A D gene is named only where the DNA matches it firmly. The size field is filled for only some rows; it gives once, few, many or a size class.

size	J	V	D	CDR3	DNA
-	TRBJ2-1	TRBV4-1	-	CASSQESRGVYNEQFF	TGCGCCAGCAGCCAAGAGTCCAGGGGAGTCTACAATGAGCAGTTCTTC
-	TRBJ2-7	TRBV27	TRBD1	CASTELGTGAYEQYF	TGTGCCAGCACCGAACTCGGGACAGGGGCCTACGAGCAGTACTTC
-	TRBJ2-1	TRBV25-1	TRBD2	CASSDISGRYEQFF	TGTGCCAGCAGTGACATCAGCGGGAGATACGAGCAGTTCTTC
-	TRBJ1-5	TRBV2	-	CASSKGPQVLLNQPQHF	TGTGCCAGCAGTAAAGGGCCCCAGGTCCTTCTAAATCAGCCCCAGCATTTT
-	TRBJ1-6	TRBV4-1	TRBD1	CASSQGTGADNSPLHF	TGCGCCAGCAGCCAAGGGACAGGGGCCGATAATTCACCCCTCCACTTT
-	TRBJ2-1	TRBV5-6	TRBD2	CASSGGLLAGFEQFF	TGTGCCAGCAGCGGGGGACTGCTAGCGGGGTTTGAGCAGTTCTTC
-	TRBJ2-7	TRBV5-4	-	CASSLFGGPYEQYF	TGTGCCAGCAGCTTGTTCGGGGGGCCCTACGAGCAGTACTTC
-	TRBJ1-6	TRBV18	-	CASSTGGSYNSPLHF	TGTGCCAGCTCTACCGGGGGCTCCTATAATTCACCCCTCCACTTT
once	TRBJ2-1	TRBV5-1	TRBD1	CASSLEGGTGIVYNEQFF	TGCGCCAGCAGCCTTGAAGGAGGGACAGGGATAGTCTACAATGAGCAGTTCTTC
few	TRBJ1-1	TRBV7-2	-	CASSSDRNTEAFF	TGTGCCAGCAGCTCGGACAGGAACACTGAAGCTTTCTTT
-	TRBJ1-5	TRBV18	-	CASSPVGVNQPQHF	TGTGCCAGCTCACCAGTGGGGGTCAATCAGCCCCAGCATTTT
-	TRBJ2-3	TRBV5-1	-	CASSFTGSGTDTQYF	TGCGCCAGCAGTTTCACAGGGAGCGGGACAGATACGCAGTATTTT
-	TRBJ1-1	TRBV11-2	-	CASSLVQGDTEAFF	TGTGCCAGCAGCTTAGTGCAGGGTGACACTGAAGCTTTCTTT
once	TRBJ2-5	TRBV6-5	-	CASRQGETQYF	TGTGCCAGCAGGCAAGGGGAGACCCAGTACTTC
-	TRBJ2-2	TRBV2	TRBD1	CASRGTGTNTGELFF	TGTGCCAGCAGGGGGACAGGGACGAACACCGGGGAGCTGTTTTTT
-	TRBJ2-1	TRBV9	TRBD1	CASSVPAGTGNNEQFF	TGTGCCAGCAGCGTACCCGCGGGGACAGGAAACAATGAGCAGTTCTTC
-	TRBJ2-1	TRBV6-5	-	CASLVSGGAEQFF	TGTGCCAGCTTGGTTTCCGGAGGGGCTGAGCAGTTCTTC
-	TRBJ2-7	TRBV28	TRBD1	CASSSLGQGAREQYF	TGTGCCAGCAGTTCCCTTGGACAGGGGGCTCGCGAGCAGTACTTC
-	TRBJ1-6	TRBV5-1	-	CASSLEVGGRSPLHF	TGCGCCAGCAGCTTGGAGGTTGGAGGAAGGTCACCCCTCCACTTT
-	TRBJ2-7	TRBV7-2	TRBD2	CASSIRGLAGTYEQYF	TGTGCCAGCAGCATAAGAGGACTAGCGGGAACCTACGAGCAGTACTTC
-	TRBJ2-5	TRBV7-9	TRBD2	CASSLVRLAGRQETQYF	TGTGCCAGCAGCTTAGTGAGACTAGCGGGACGACAAGAGACCCAGTACTTC
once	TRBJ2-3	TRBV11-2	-	CASSSVPYTQYF	TGTGCCAGCAGCTCCGTTCCGTATACGCAGTATTTT
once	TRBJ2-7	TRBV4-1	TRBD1	CASGPGTGGYEQYF	TGCGCCAGCGGACCCGGGACAGGGGGCTACGAGCAGTACTTC
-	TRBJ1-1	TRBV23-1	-	CASSQIPGASTEAFF	TGCGCCAGCAGTCAAATCCCCGGAGCGAGCACTGAAGCTTTCTTT
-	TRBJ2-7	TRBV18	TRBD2	CASSPPGLAGGREQYF	TGTGCCAGCTCACCGCCGGGACTAGCGGGGGGTCGGGAGCAGTACTTC
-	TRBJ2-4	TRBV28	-	CASSFPKNIQYF	TGTGCCAGCAGTTTCCCCAAAAACATTCAGTACTTC
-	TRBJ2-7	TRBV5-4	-	CASSLGKYEQYF	TGTGCCAGCAGCTTGGGCAAGTACGAGCAGTACTTC
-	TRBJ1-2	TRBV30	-	CAWRVQGSYGYTF	TGTGCCTGGAGAGTCCAGGGGAGCTATGGCTACACCTTC
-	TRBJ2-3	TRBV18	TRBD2	CASSPLIRAGDADTQYF	TGTGCCAGCTCACCCCTTATTAGGGCGGGAGATGCAGATACGCAGTATTTT
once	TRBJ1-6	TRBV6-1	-	CASSEARTSPLHF	TGTGCCAGCAGTGAAGCGCGGACTTCACCCCTCCACTTT
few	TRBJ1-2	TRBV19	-	CASSRIQGRYGYTF	TGTGCCAGTAGTAGGATCCAGGGAAGGTATGGCTACACCTTC
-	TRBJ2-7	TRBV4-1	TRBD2	CASSQAAGGAHEQYF	TGCGCCAGCAGCCAAGCGGCCGGGGGGGCCCACGAGCAGTACTTC
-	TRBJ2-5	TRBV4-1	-	CASSQGQGGGRQETQYF	TGCGCCAGCAGCCAAGGACAGGGAGGTGGTAGGCAAGAGACCCAGTACTTC
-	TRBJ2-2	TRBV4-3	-	CASSQDRQTGASTGELFF	TGCGCCAGCAGCCAAGATCGGCAGACGGGAGCGAGCACCGGGGAGCTGTTTTTT
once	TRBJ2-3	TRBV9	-	CASSVGQGTDTQYF	TGTGCCAGCAGCGTAGGCCAGGGAACAGATACGCAGTATTTT
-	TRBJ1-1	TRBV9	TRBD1	CASSSGGFFMNTEAFF	TGTGCCAGCAGCTCAGGGGGGTTTTTTATGAACACTGAAGCTTTCTTT
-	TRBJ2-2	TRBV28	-	CASSRRIQAGELFF	TGTGCCAGCAGCCGCCGGATCCAGGCCGGGGAGCTGTTTTTT
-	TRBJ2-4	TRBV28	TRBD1	CASSTPGTGGGSYF	TGTGCCAGCAGCACACCCGGGACAGGGGGTGGGTCTTACTTC
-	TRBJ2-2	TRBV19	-	CASSTRGRGTSNGELFF	TGTGCCAGTAGTACAAGAGGCAGGGGAACCAGTAACGGGGAGCTGTTTTTT
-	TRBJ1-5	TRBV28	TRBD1	CASSLARGDQPQHF	TGTGCCAGCAGTTTAGCCAGGGGGGATCAGCCCCAGCATTTT
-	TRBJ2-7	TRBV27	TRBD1	CASSFVEGAYEQYF	TGTGCCAGCAGTTTTGTAGAGGGGGCTTACGAGCAGTACTTC
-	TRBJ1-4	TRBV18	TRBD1	CASSPGTVTNEKLFF	TGTGCCAGCTCACCGGGGACAGTAACTAATGAAAAACTGTTTTTT
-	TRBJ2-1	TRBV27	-	CASSLGVPYNEQFF	TGTGCCAGCAGTTTGGGAGTACCCTACAATGAGCAGTTCTTC
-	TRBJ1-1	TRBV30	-	CAWQAGTSNTEAFF	TGTGCCTGGCAGGCCGGGACATCGAACACTGAAGCTTTCTTT
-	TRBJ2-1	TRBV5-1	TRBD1	CASSLEGADHNEQFF	TGCGCCAGCAGCTTGGAGGGGGCTGATCACAATGAGCAGTTCTTC
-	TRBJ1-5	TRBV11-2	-	CASSLGTQQPQHF	TGTGCCAGCAGCTTAGGAACACAGCAGCCCCAGCATTTT
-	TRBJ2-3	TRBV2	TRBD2	CASAGTSVTDTQYF	TGTGCCAGCGCCGGGACTAGCGTCACAGATACGCAGTATTTT
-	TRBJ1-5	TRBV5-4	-	CASSSQGAGNQPQHF	TGTGCCAGCAGCTCACAGGGCGCGGGGAATCAGCCCCAGCATTTT
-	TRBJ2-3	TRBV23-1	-	CASNPPGATSTDTQYF	TGCGCCAGCAACCCCCCCGGAGCAACTAGCACAGATACGCAGTATTTT
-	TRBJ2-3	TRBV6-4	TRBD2	CASSVTGGGTDTQYF	TGTGCCAGCAGTGTGACGGGGGGGGGCACAGATACGCAGTATTTT
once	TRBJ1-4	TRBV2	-	CASSERGDGKLFF	TGTGCCAGCAGTGAAAGGGGGGACGGGAAACTGTTTTTT
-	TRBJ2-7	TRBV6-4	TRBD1	CASSAGTGGYEQYF	TGTGCCAGCAGTGCCGGGACAGGGGGCTACGAGCAGTACTTC
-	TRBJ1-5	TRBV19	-	CASTSLGYSSNQPQHF	TGTGCCAGTACCTCACTAGGGTACTCTAGCAATCAGCCCCAGCATTTT
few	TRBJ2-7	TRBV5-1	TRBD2	CASSLGSSGMSYEQYF	TGCGCCAGCAGCTTGGGGTCTAGCGGGATGTCCTACGAGCAGTACTTC
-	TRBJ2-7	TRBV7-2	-	CASSSRAIQSYEQYF	TGTGCCAGCAGCTCTCGGGCGATTCAGTCCTACGAGCAGTACTTC
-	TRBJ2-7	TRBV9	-	CASSSLLEGGTYEQYF	TGTGCCAGCAGCTCCCTCCTGGAGGGGGGCACCTACGAGCAGTACTTC
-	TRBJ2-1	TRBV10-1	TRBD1	CASSESTGSYNEQFF	TGCGCCAGCAGTGAGTCGACAGGGTCCTACAATGAGCAGTTCTTC
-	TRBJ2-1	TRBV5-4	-	CASSLGSGPGEDEQFF	TGTGCCAGCAGCTTGGGGTCAGGCCCAGGGGAAGATGAGCAGTTCTTC
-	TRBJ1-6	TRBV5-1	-	CASSSWVDSPLHF	TGCGCCAGCAGCTCCTGGGTGGATTCACCCCTCCACTTT